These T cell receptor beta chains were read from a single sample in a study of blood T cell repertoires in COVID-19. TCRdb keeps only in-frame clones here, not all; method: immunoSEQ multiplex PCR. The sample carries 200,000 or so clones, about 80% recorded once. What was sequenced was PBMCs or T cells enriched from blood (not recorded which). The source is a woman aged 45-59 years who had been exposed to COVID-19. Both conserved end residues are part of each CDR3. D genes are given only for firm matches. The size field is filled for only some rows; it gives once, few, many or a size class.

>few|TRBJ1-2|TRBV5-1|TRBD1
TGCGCCAGCAGCGGGGACAGGGGGCAACATGGCTACACCTTC
CASSGDRGQHGYTF
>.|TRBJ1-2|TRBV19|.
TGTGCCAGTAGTCCCCTTTCCGGGTCCTATGGCTACACCTTC
CASSPLSGSYGYTF
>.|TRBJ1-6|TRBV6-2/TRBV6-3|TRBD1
TGTGCCAGCAGTGCGACAGGGGGCGTCTCACCCCTCCACTTT
CASSATGGVSPLHF
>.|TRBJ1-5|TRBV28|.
TGTGCCAGCAGGCCCCAGGGCGGGGGGGAGGGTCAGCCCCAGCATTTT
CASRPQGGGEGQPQHF
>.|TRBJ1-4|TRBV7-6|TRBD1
TGTGCCAGCAGCTTAGGGACGACAGGGGCAGGAGAAAAACTGTTTTTT
CASSLGTTGAGEKLFF
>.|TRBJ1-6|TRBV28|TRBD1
TGTGCCAGCAGCTCCGGGACAGGGGCCAAAAATTTCGATTCACCCCTCCACTTT
CASSSGTGAKNFDSPLHF
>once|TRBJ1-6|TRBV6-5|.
TGTGCCAGCAGAAAACAGGGCTCCTATAATTCACCCCTCCACTTT
CASRKQGSYNSPLHF
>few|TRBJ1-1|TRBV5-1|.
TGCGCCAGCAGCAACGGACAGCCCAACACTGAAGCTTTCTTT
CASSNGQPNTEAFF
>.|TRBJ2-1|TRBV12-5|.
TGTGCTAGTGGTTTGTCCGGGAACAATGAGCAGTTCTTC
CASGLSGNNEQFF
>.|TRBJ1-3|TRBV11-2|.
TGTGCCAGCAGCCCCCCGGGACATGGAGACACTGGAAACACCATATATTTT
CASSPPGHGDTGNTIYF
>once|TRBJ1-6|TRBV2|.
TGTGCCAGCAGTGGGACCGGGAACCCCTATAATTCACCCCTCCACTTT
CASSGTGNPYNSPLHF
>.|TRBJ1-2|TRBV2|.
TGTGCAGTCCAAAATGGGCAAGTTGACTATGGCTACACCTTC
CAVQNGQVDYGYTF
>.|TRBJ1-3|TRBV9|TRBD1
TGTGCCAGCAGCGCGACAGGGGGTCTCTCTGGAAACACCATATATTTT
CASSATGGLSGNTIYF
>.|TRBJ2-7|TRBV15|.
TGTGCCACCAGCAGAGAATTGCCGACAGCCTACGAGCAGTACTTC
CATSRELPTAYEQYF
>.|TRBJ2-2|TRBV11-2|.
TGTGCCAGCAGCTCCCAGGAGACTACACACACCGGGGAGCTGTTTTTT
CASSSQETTHTGELFF
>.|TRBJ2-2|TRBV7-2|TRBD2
TGTGCCAGCAGCTTAAGTGGTAGCGGGGCCGGGGAGCTGTTTTTT
CASSLSGSGAGELFF
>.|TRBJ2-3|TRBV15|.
TGTGCCACCAGCAGAGATCTAACTAGCACAGATACGCAGTATTTT
CATSRDLTSTDTQYF
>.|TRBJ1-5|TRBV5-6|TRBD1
TGTGCCAGCAGTGTAGGGACAGTCCTAAATCAGCCCCAGCATTTT
CASSVGTVLNQPQHF
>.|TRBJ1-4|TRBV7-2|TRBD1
TGTGCCAGCAGCTTAGAGGGACAGGGATCTATTAATGAAAAACTGTTTTTT
CASSLEGQGSINEKLFF
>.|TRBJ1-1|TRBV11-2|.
TGTGCCAGCAGCGACAGAAACACTGAAGCTTTCTTT
CASSDRNTEAFF
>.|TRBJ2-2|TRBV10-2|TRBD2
TGCGCCAGCATAGCGGGGGGCCGTACCGGGGAGCTGTTTTTT
CASIAGGRTGELFF
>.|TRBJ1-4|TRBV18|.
TGTGCCAGCTCACCACAGCACAGTAATGAAAAACTGTTTTTT
CASSPQHSNEKLFF
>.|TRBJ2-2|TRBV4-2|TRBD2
TGTGCCAGCAGCCAGGGGCTAGCGGGGGGACGTAACACCGGGGAGCTGTTTTTT
CASSQGLAGGRNTGELFF
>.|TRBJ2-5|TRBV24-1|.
TGTGCCACCAGTGATCCCGGCAGAGAATCGGGGACCCAGTACTTC
CATSDPGRESGTQYF
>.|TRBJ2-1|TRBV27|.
TGTGCCAGTAGCAAGAGCTCCTACAATGAGCAGTTCTTC
CASSKSSYNEQFF
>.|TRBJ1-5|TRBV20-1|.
TGCAGTGCTAGTAGCGGGAACAATCAGCCCCAGCATTTT
CSASSGNNQPQHF